This TCR beta chain was identified in a study of blood T cell repertoires in COVID-19. About the study: From T cells, B-cell-depleted T cells, or PBMCs came the material, which was cDNA or gDNA.

Original processing methods: Cell counts per sample came from amplifying reference gene primers. Sequencing was performed with immunoSEQ multiplex PCR; in TCRdb, only in-frame clones are kept and a portion is missing. From that table come the V and J calls and clone size; the DNA was used to work out D and trimming. The sample carries roughly 180,000 clones, roughly 80% recorded once. V shed 3 bases and J shed 2 bases, with 8 bases lying between them. Germline V gene sequence: CDR1 GTSNPN, CDR2 SVGIG (reference sequence). This CDR3 region has 14 residues. The chain joins TRBV30 to TRBJ2-6; the D gene is possibly TRBD1 (6 bases). Input material: peripheral blood. The clonotype originates from a woman in her thirties or forties with COVID-19, enrolled during active disease. The CDR3 is CAWRQGAGANVLTF. CDR3 sequence (DNA): TGTGCCTGGAGACAGGGTGCTGGGGCCAACGTCCTGACTTTC.